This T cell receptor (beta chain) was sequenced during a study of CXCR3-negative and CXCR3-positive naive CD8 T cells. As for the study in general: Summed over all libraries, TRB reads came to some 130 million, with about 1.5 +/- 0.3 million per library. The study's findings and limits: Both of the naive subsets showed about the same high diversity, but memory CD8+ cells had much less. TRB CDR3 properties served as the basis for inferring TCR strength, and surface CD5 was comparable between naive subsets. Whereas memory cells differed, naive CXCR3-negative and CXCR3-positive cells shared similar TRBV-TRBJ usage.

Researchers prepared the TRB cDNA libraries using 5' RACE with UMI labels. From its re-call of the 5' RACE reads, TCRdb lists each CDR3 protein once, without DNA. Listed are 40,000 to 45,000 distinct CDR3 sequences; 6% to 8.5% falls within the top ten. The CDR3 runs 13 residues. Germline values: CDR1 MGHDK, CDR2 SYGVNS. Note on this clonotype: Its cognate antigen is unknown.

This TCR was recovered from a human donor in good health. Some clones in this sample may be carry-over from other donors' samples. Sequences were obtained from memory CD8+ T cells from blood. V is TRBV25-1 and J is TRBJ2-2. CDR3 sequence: CASSAPNTGELFF.